The 9 T cell receptor beta chains presented below share a single source sample, sequenced in a study of T cells in Graves' hyperthyroidism and ophthalmopathy. Amplification targeted TCR beta CDR3 regions from RNA transcripts. The HTBI primer set drove a first-round RT-PCR of the TCR CDR3. MiXCR was run by TCRdb on the multiplex PCR reads, yielding one entry per CDR3 protein. Here the sample spans roughly 350,000 distinct CDR3 sequences, about 14% being singletons. Material: blood. Receptors originate from a woman aged 30 to 39 with Graves' ophthalmopathy.

This clonotype was seen ten or more times. The V and J genes are TRBV11-1 and TRBJ2-7; TRBD1 is a possible D gene (6 bases). The CDR3 is 14 residues long. From germline, CDR1 is SGHAT and CDR2 FQDESV (reference sequence). Between the trimmed V and J ends, which lost 6 bases and 3 bases, there was a span of 15 bases. The CDR3 DNA sequence: TGTGCCAGCAGTCCACAGGGACGCTACTACGAGCAGTACTTC. Translating it yields CASSPQGRYYEQYF.

In its sample, this clonotype was seen many times. The rearrangement joins TRBV6-1 to TRBJ2-3, with D uncertain. Germline V gene data show CDR1 as MNHNS and CDR2 as SASEGT. Trimming removed 0 bases from V and 3 bases from J, with 16 bases in between. This CDR3 has 17 residues. This chain's CDR3 is CASSEALRRTPTDTQYF. The CDR3 region has the DNA TGTGCCAGCAGTGAAGCGCTTCGACGGACCCCTACAGATACGCAGTATTTT.

This clonotype was observed many times. In DNA, the CDR3 is TGTGCCAGCACGGGGGTTAGCAATCAGCCCCAGCATTTT. Translated: CASTGVSNQPQHF. This chain uses TRBV2 with TRBJ1-5; tentative D call: TRBD1 (5 bases). Trimming left V 7 bases short and J 0 bases short, with 7 bases between. The CDR3 totals 13 residues. CDR1 and CDR2 (germline): SNHLY, FYNNEI.

Many counts were recorded for this clonotype. V and J are TRBV28 and TRBJ1-1; a weak D match, TRBD1 (6 bases). This CDR3 has 15 amino acids. Trimming shortened V by 4 bases and J by 6 bases, and 18 bases separated the two germline ends. Germline V CDR1 and CDR2: MDHEN, SYDVKM. In DNA, the CDR3 is TGTGCCAGCAGTTCAGCAGGGGATAGTTACGCTGAAGCTTTCTTT. It specifies CASSSAGDSYAEAFF.

This clonotype was detected ten times or more. The V call is TRBV7-2, the J call TRBJ2-3; 10 positions match TRBD2. The CDR3 totals 18 residues. The germline CDR1 and CDR2 sequences are SGHTA and FQGNSA. Trimming took 5 bases from V and 0 from J; bases not matched to a gene: 11. Written as DNA, the CDR3 is TGTGCCAGCAGCCCTAAGCGGGGGGGCTCTCGGAGCACAGATACGCAGTATTTT. Protein product: CASSPKRGGSRSTDTQYF.

A few counts support this clonotype. A much larger clone lies one base from this, so it may be a read error. The chain has TRBV6-2 or TRBV6-3 and TRBJ1-6; D might be TRBD1 (6 bases). The CDR3 is 15 amino acids. Germline-derived CDR1 and CDR2 are MNHEY and SVGEGT. CDR3: CAGSRDPQGSSPLHF. CDR3 DNA: TGTGCCGGCAGCCGCGACCCACAGGGAAGTTCACCCCTCCACTTT.

This clonotype has at least ten counts. The chain recombines TRBV15 with TRBJ2-7; no firm D call. CDR3 length: 15 amino acids. V gave up 0 bases and J gave up 2 bases, with 11 bases separating them. Per the germline V gene, CDR1 is LNHNV and CDR2 is YYDKDF (reference sequence). As DNA, the CDR3 is TGTGCCACCAGCAGAGATCGGGCAGGACCCTACGAGCAGTACTTC. It is translated as CATSRDRAGPYEQYF.

The table lists this clonotype with many counts. The chain recombines TRBV28 with TRBJ2-4, with 10 bases identical to TRBD2. Losses at the gene ends were 3 bases for V and 0 bases for J; bases not matched to a gene: 11. This CDR3 has 19 amino acids. CDR1 is MDHEN and CDR2 is SYDVKM in the germline V gene. CDR3 sequence reads: CASSLRASGGLLAKNIQYF. The CDR3 DNA follows: TGTGCCAGCAGTTTGAGGGCTAGCGGGGGCCTTTTAGCCAAAAACATTCAGTACTTC. Combining the CDR3 with reference TRBV28 and TRBJ2-4 gives the whole variable domain DVKVTQSSRYLVKRTGEKVFLECVQDMDHENMFWYRQDPGLGLRLIYFSYDVKMKEKGDIPEGYSVSREKKERFSLILESASTNQTSMYLCASSLRASGGLLAKNIQYFGAGTRLSVL.

This clonotype was detected many times. The genes are TRBV12-3 or TRBV12-4 and TRBJ1-2; no clear D. The CDR3 loop spans 15 amino acids. Trimming took off 0 bases at V and 2 bases at J, with 10 bases between the two ends. The CDR3 spells CASSLASGPNYGYTF. The CDR3 DNA reads as TGTGCCAGCAGTTTAGCGTCAGGTCCGAACTATGGCTACACCTTC.